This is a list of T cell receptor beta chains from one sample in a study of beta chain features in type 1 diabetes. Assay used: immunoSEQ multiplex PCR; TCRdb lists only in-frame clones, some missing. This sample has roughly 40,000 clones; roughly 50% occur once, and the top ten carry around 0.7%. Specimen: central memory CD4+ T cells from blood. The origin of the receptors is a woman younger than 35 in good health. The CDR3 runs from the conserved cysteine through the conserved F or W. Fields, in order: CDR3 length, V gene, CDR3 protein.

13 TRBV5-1 CASSMQGSYEQYF
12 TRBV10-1 CASSGSLTEAFF
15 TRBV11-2 CASSLGLAGGETQYF
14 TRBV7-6 CASSSGQAYNEQFF
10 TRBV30 CAWSSTTEYF
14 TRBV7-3 CASSLATGTDTQYF
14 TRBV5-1 CASSFLAGDNEQFF
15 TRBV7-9 CASSARQGGTGELFF
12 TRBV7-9 CASSGRDRRYTF
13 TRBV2 CASKVDSGPEQFF
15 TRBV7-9 CASSLSRGWNTEAFF
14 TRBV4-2 CASSPSQGKQPQHF
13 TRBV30 CAWSLKSGSGYTF
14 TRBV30 CAWGGTSGIYEQYF
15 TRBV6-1 CASSEKTRTYNEQFF
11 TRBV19 CGTKGKDGYTF
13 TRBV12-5 CASGRQFNQPQHF
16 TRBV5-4 CASSFGGRAGTGELFF
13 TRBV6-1 CASSDREGETQYF
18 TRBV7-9 CASSLGGSGLAGTDEQFF
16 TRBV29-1 CSVEGRTSSHGNEQFF
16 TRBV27 CASSAIPGQRYNEQFF
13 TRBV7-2 CASSHGQGYGYTF
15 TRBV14 CASSRQGSSYNEQFF
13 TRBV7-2 CASSPRGGQPQHF
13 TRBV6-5 CASRREVQETQYF
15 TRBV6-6 CASSYGAGSTDTQYF
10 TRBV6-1 CASREEGQFF
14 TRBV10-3 CAISKQGTNTEAFF
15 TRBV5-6 CASSLFGGGANEQFF
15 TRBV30 CACPKASGRTNEQYF
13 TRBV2 CASGGGASYEQYF
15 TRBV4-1 CASSQDRGIGYGYTF
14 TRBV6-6 CASSRQGSYNEQFF
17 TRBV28 CASSYIGRGPAGTEAFF
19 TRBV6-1 CASSEGFKVVTGSIYGYTF
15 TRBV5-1 CASSLVSRTLSEAFF
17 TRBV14 CASSQVGGGGTRNEQFF
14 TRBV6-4 CASSATGGYYEQFF
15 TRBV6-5 CASSPDRGVIKPQHF
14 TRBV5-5 CASSRGQGGETQYF
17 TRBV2 CASSRDRVQYSDNEQFF
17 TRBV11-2 CASSVGGGGRNYNEQFF
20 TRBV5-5 CASSLDQRDTGGGNTGELFF
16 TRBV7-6 CASSFASGKQGNEQFF
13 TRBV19 CATQTGGDYGYTF
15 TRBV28 CASSSTSGEGDEQFF
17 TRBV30 CAWSVNPPSGGQETQYF
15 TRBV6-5 CASRTSGGVKNIQYF
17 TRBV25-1 CASSESPGTGRQETQYF
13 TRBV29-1 CSVAQGANYEQYF
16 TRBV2 CASSGGSGQGSYGYTF
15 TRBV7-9 CASRAGTSLTDTQYF
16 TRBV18 CASSPLAGVSRGEQFF
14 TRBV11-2 CASSFTGGGYGYTF